Below, 18 T cell receptor beta chains from the same sample are listed, as sequenced in a study of blood T cell repertoires in COVID-19. Using immunoSEQ multiplex PCR, the repertoire was profiled, and TCRdb retains in-frame clones only, with some absent. This table has about 70,000 clones, about 90% appearing once. The sequenced material came from peripheral blood. The receptors were sampled from a human donor in a cohort sampled during active COVID-19.

This clone appeared once. The chain couples TRBV5-1 to TRBJ1-4, with no clear D. The CDR3 totals 13 residues. V dropped 2 bases and J dropped 6 bases, with 8 bases sitting between them. CDR1 is SGHRS, CDR2 YFSETQ, per germline. This CDR3 is CASSLLADEKLFF. DNA for the CDR3: TGCGCCAGCAGCTTATTAGCGGATGAAAAACTGTTTTTT.

The rearrangement uses TRBV6-6 and TRBJ2-7, with D possibly TRBD2 on 7 matching bases. V was cut by 7 bases and J by 4 bases, with 11 bases left in between. CDR1 is MNHNY, CDR2 SVGAGI, per germline (reference sequence). The CDR3 has 12 residues. The CDR3 sequence: CASMGGQYEQYF. CDR3 bases: TGTGCCAGCATGGGGGGGCAATACGAGCAGTACTTC.

V gene TRBV5-4 combines with J gene TRBJ2-4; D gene ambiguous. This CDR3 spans 12 amino acids. Germline lookup yields CDR1 SGHNT and CDR2 YYREEE (reference sequence). Trimming took off 0 bases at V and 13 bases at J, with 11 bases between the two ends. The chain's CDR3 is CASSLDSAPQYF. The CDR3 bases are TGTGCCAGCAGCTTGGACAGTGCTCCCCAGTACTTC.

This chain joins TRBV4-1 and TRBJ1-6; 9 bases are a match to TRBD1. V shed 10 bases, J shed 7 bases, and the junction held 5 bases outside the gene matches. The CDR3 covers 13 residues. Germline V gene lookup returns CDR1 MGHRA and CDR2 YSYEKL. This CDR3 is CATSGTGNSPLHF. For the CDR3, the DNA is TGCGCCACCTCAGGGACAGGGAATTCACCCCTCCACTTT.

This sequence joins TRBV11-2 and TRBJ1-6; D unclear. CDR1 and CDR2 (germline): SGHAT, FQNNGV. The CDR3 covers 17 residues. Between the trimmed V and J ends, which lost 6 bases and 0 bases, there was a span of 15 bases. CDR3 nucleotides: TGTGCCAGCAGAACCGCGGGCAGGAGCTCCTATAATTCACCCCTCCACTTT. Its translation: CASRTAGRSSYNSPLHF.

The genes are TRBV11-2 and TRBJ1-2; 8 bases map to TRBD1. Germline-derived CDR1 and CDR2 are SGHAT and FQNNGV. This CDR3 contains 15 residues. J gave up 3 bases and V 2 bases, and 5 bases lay outside the gene matches. This CDR3 reads CASSLSGGADYGYTF. The CDR3 DNA reads TGTGCCAGCAGCTTATCAGGGGGCGCAGACTATGGCTACACCTTC.

V usage is TRBV3-1 (or the pseudogene TRBV3-2) and J usage is TRBJ1-3; D is undetermined. This CDR3 spans 15 amino acids. Deletions cut 4 bases from V and 0 bases from J, with 10 bases between. CDR1 is LGHDT and CDR2 is YNNKEL in the germline V gene (reference sequence). CDR3 nucleotides: TGTGCCAGCAGCCCGTCGCCGGGCTCTGGAAACACCATATATTTT. Amino acid sequence: CASSPSPGSGNTIYF.

The chain recombines TRBV10-3 with TRBJ2-1, with D unclear. Germline CDR1 and CDR2: ENHRY and SYGVKD. V lost 3 bases, J lost 10 bases, and 10 bases lay in between. This CDR3 spans 12 amino acids. This CDR3 is CAISEPAREQFF. CDR3 coding DNA: TGTGCCATCAGTGAACCGGCCAGGGAGCAGTTCTTC.

This chain joins TRBV12-5 and TRBJ2-5, with D maybe TRBD2 (5 bases). Deletions cut 4 bases from V and 2 bases from J, with 17 bases between. The CDR3 totals 16 residues. Germline-derived CDR1 and CDR2 are LGHNT and FRNRAP. CDR3 nucleotides: TGTGCTAGTGGTTCCCTATGCAGACTATTTCAAGAGACCCAGTACTTC. Protein product: CASGSLCRLFQETQYF.

This clone was recorded a few times. This chain connects TRBV5-1 to TRBJ2-7; 10 bases agree with TRBD1. Germline CDR1 and CDR2: SGHRS and YFSETQ. Losses at the gene ends were 2 bases for V and 7 bases for J; bases not matched to a gene: 6. The CDR3 spans 14 residues. CDR3 residues: CASSFTGTGEEQYF. CDR3 nucleotides: TGCGCCAGCAGCTTTACCGGGACAGGGGAAGAGCAGTACTTC.

This rearrangement joins TRBV11-2 to TRBJ1-3; a weak D match, TRBD1 (6 bases). Germline V gene sequence: CDR1 SGHAT, CDR2 FQNNGV. The CDR3 has 16 residues. The V and J ends lost 2 bases and 1 base respectively, with 12 bases between them. The CDR3 DNA sequence: TGTGCCAGCAGCTTAAGGGGGGGGGAGTCTGGAAACACCATATATTTT. It codes for CASSLRGGESGNTIYF. Looking up the rest from reference TRBV11-2 and TRBJ1-3 gives the full variable domain: EAGVAQSPRYKIIEKRQSVAFWCNPISGHATLYWYQQILGQGPKLLIQFQNNGVVDDSQLPKDRFSAERLKGVDSTLKIQPAKLEDSAVYLCASSLRGGESGNTIYFGEGSWLTVV.

The DNA for the CDR3 is TGTGCCAGCAGCTTTACAGGGCGGCATGGCTACACCTTC. Encoded protein: CASSFTGRHGYTF. The chain is built from TRBV7-2 and TRBJ1-2; D is possibly TRBD1 (6 bases). V was pared by 3 bases and J by 6 bases, with 11 bases between. The V gene's germline CDR1 is SGHTA and CDR2 FQGNSA. This CDR3 has 13 residues.

This chain uses TRBV15 with TRBJ2-5; 12 bases are shared with TRBD2. The CDR3 sequence is 17 residues long. V lost 5 bases to trimming and J lost 3 bases; unmatched junction nucleotides: 10. Germline V gives CDR1 LNHNV, CDR2 YYDKDF (reference sequence). CDR3 amino acids: CATSGSPGLAGKETQYF. In DNA form, the CDR3 reads TGTGCCACCAGCGGGTCGCCAGGACTAGCGGGGAAAGAGACCCAGTACTTC.

This clone was counted between two and nine times. The rearrangement joins TRBV4-2 to TRBJ2-7; TRBD2 is a possible D gene (5 bases). V lost 0 bases and J 2 bases, leaving 11 bases between the germline ends. Germline V lookup: CDR1 LGHNA, CDR2 YNFKEQ. CDR3 length: 15 amino acids. As DNA, the CDR3 is TGTGCCAGCAGCCAAGACCCGACTACGGCCTACGAGCAGTACTTC. It encodes CASSQDPTTAYEQYF.

This chain uses TRBV28 with TRBJ1-2, with D perhaps matching TRBD1 (6 bases). The V gene lost 3 bases and the J gene lost 2 bases, with 16 bases spanning the gap. CDR3 length equals 16 residues. Looked up from germline, CDR1 is MDHEN and CDR2 is SYDVKM. The CDR3 loop is CASSFRGALNNYGYTF. CDR3 sequence (DNA): TGTGCCAGCAGTTTCCGGGGGGCCTTAAACAACTATGGCTACACCTTC.

The table lists this clone with a count of one. This rearrangement joins TRBV7-2 to TRBJ2-7; 7 bases align to TRBD2. The V gene end was trimmed by 5 bases and the J gene end by 7 bases; junction bases not matched to a gene: 11. The CDR3 runs to 14 residues. CDR1 is SGHTA and CDR2 is FQGNSA in the germline V gene. The CDR3 DNA reads TGTGCCAGCAGCCTGGGGAGGCGGGGGAAAGAGCAGTACTTC. Amino acid sequence: CASSLGRRGKEQYF.

The rearrangement links TRBV11-2 to TRBJ1-5, with 7 nucleotides matching TRBD1. Looked up from germline, CDR1 is SGHAT and CDR2 is FQNNGV. The CDR3 loop spans 15 amino acids. V gave up 0 bases and J gave up 5 bases; unmatched junction bases: 4. CDR3 nucleotide sequence: TGTGCCAGCAGCTTAGACGGACAGGTAGATCAGCCCCAGCATTTT. As protein: CASSLDGQVDQPQHF.

This clone was found a few times. This sequence joins TRBV30 and TRBJ1-5, with 12 bases fitting TRBD1. The germline CDR1 and CDR2 sequences are GTSNPN and SVGIG (reference sequence). The CDR3 is 15 amino acids. Losses at the gene ends were 1 base for V and 6 bases for J; bases not matched to a gene: 4. CDR3 nucleotides: TGTGCCTGGAGTGAGGGACAGGGGGCAGTTCAGCCCCAGCATTTT. Translating gives CAWSEGQGAVQPQHF.